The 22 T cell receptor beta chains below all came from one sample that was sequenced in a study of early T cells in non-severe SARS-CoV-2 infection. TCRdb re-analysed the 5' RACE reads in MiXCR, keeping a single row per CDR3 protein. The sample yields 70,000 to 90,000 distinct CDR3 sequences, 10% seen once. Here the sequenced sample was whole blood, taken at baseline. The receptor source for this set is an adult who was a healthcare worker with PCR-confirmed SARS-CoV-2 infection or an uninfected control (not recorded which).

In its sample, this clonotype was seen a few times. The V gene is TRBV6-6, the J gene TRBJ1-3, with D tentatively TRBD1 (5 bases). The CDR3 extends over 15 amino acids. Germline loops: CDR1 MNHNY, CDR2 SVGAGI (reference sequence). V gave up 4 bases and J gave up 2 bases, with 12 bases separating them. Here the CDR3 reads CASSFAGIAGNTIYF. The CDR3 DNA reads TGTGCCAGCAGTTTCGCAGGGATCGCTGGAAACACCATATATTTT.

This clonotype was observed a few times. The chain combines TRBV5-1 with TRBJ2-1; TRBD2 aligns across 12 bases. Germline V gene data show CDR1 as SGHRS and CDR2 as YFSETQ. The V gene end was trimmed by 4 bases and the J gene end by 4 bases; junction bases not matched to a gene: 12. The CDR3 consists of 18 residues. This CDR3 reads CASSLILAGGVVYNEQFF. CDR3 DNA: TGCGCCAGCAGCCTAATTCTAGCGGGAGGGGTTGTTTACAATGAGCAGTTCTTC.

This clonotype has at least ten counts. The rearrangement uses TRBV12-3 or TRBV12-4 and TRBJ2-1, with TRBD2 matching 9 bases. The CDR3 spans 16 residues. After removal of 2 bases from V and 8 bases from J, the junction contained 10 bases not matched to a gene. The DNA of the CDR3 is TGTGCCAGCAGTTTAAGAGGCGGGAGGGCCGGAGATGAGCAGTTCTTC. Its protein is CASSLRGGRAGDEQFF.

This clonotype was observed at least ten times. The CDR3 sequence is CASRKLAGNNEQFF. The DNA for the CDR3 is TGTGCCAGCAGAAAACTAGCGGGCAACAATGAGCAGTTCTTC. This chain connects TRBV28 to TRBJ2-1, with 9 nucleotides matching TRBD2. Trimming cost V 6 bases and J 5 bases; bases outside gene matches: 5. The V gene's germline CDR1 is MDHEN and CDR2 SYDVKM. The CDR3 spans 14 residues.

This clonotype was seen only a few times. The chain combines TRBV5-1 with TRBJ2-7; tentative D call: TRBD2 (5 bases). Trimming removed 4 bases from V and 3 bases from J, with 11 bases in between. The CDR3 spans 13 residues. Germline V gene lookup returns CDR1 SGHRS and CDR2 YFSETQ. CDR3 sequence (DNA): TGCGCCAGCAGCAGGTCCGGAGGCTACGAGCAGTACTTC. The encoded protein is CASSRSGGYEQYF.

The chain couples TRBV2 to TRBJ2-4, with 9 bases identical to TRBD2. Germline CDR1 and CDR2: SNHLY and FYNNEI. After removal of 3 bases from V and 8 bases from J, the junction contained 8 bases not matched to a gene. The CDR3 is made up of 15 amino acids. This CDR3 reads CASSDLAGEADIQYF. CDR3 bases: TGTGCCAGCAGTGACTTAGCGGGAGAGGCTGACATTCAGTACTTC. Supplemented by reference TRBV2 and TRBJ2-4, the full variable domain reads EPEVTQTPSHQVTQMGQEVILRCVPISNHLYFYWYRQILGQKVEFLVSFYNNEISEKSEIFDDQFSVERPDGSNFTLKIRSTKLEDSAMYFCASSDLAGEADIQYFGAGTRLSVL.

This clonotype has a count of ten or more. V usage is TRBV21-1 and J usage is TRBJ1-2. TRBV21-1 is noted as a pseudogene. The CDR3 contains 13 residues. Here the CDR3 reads CASSKERVYGYTF. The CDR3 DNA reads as TGTGCCAGCAGCAAAGAAAGGGTTTATGGCTACACCTTC.

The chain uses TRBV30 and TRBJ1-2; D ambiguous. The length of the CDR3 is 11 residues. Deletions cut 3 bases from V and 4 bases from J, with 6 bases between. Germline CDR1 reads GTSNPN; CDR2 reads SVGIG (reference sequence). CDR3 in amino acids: CAWRAGYGYTF. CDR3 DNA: TGTGCCTGGAGGGCTGGCTATGGCTACACCTTC.

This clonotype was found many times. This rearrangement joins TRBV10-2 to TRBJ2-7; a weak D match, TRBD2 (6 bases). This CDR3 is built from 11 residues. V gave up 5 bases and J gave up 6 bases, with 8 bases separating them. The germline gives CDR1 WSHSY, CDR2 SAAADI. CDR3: CASSLGGEQYF. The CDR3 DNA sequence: TGCGCCAGCAGTCTGGGGGGCGAGCAGTACTTC.

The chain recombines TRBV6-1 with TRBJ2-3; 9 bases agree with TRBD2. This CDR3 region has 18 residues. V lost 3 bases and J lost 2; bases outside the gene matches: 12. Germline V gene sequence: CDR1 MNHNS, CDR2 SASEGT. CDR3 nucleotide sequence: TGTGCCAGCAGTGATGGCCTCCGAGCGGGAGGCTACACAGATACGCAGTATTTT. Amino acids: CASSDGLRAGGYTDTQYF.

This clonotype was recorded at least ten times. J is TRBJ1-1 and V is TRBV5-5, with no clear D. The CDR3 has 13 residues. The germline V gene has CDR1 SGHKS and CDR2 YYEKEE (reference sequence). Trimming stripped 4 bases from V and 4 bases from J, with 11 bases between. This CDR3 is CASSPKAGTEAFF. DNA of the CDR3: TGTGCCAGCAGCCCCAAAGCCGGCACTGAAGCTTTCTTT.

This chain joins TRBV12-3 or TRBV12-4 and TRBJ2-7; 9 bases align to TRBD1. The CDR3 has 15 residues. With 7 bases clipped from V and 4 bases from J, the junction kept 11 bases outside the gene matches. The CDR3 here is CASMTGTGIGYEQYF. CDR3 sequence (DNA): TGTGCCAGCATGACCGGGACAGGGATTGGGTACGAGCAGTACTTC.

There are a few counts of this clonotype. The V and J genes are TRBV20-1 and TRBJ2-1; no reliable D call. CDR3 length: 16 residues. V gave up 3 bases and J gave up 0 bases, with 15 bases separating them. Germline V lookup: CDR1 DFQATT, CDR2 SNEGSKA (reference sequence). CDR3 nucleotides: TGCAGTGCTAGTTCTTTCGATCGTAGCTCCTACAATGAGCAGTTCTTC. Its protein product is CSASSFDRSSYNEQFF.

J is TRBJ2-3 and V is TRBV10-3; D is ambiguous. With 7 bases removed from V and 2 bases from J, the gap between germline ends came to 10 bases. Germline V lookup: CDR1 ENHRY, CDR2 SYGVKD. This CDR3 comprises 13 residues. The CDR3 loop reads CAIKDQLTDTQYF. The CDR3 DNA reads TGTGCCATCAAAGATCAGCTCACAGATACGCAGTATTTT.

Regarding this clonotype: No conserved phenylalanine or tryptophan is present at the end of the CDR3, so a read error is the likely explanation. Here the CDR3 DNA reads TGTGCCAGCACCGTGGACAGTGAAGCTTTCTAT. It codes for CASTVDSEAFY. This sequence joins TRBV2 and TRBJ1-1, with TRBD1 as a possible D gene (6 bases). Per the germline V gene, CDR1 is SNHLY and CDR2 is FYNNEI. V lost 7 bases and J 7 bases, leaving 10 bases between the germline ends. CDR3 length: 11 residues.

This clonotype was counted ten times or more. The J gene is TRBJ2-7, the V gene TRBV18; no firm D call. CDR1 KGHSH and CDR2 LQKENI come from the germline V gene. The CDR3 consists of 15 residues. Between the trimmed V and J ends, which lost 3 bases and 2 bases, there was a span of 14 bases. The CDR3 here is CASSPASGRTYEQYF. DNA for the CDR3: TGTGCCAGCTCACCCGCCTCAGGTAGAACCTACGAGCAGTACTTC.

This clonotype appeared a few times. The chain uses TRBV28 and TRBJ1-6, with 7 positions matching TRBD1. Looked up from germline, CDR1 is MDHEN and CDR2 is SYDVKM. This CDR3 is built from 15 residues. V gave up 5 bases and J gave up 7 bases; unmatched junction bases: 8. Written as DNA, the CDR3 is TGTGCCAGCAGTCCACCGACAGGGAGGAATTCACCCCTCCACTTT. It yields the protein CASSPPTGRNSPLHF.

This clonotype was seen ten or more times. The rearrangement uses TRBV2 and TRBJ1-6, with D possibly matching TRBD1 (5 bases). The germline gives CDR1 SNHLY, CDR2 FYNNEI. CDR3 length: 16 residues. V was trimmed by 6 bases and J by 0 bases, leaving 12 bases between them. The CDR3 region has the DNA TGTGCCAGCAGGCGGGGCGAATTCTCCTATAATTCACCCCTCCACTTT. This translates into CASRRGEFSYNSPLHF.

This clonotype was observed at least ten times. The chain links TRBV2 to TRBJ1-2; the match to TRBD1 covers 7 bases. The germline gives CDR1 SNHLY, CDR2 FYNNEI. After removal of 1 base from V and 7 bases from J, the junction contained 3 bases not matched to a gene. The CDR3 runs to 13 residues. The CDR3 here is CASSEVAGGGYTF. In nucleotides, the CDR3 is TGTGCCAGCAGTGAAGTGGCAGGGGGTGGCTACACCTTC.

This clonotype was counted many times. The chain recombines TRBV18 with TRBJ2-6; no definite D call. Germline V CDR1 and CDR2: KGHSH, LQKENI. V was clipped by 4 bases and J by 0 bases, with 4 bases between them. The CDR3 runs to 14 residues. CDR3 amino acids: CASSRFSGANVLTF. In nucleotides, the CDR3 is TGTGCCAGCTCACGTTTCTCTGGGGCCAACGTCCTGACTTTC. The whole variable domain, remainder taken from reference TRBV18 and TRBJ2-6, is NAGVMQNPRHLVRRRGQEARLRCSPMKGHSHVYWYRQLPEEGLKFMVYLQKENIIDESGMPKERFSAEFPKEGPSILRIQQVVRGDSAAYFCASSRFSGANVLTFGAGSRLTVL.

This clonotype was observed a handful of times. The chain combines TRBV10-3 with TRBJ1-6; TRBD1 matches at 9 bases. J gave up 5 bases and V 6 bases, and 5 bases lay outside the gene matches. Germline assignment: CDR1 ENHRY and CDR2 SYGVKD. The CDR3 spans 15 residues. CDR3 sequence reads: CAIRGQGQHNSPLHF. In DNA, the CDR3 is TGTGCCATCAGGGGACAGGGTCAACATAATTCACCCCTCCACTTT.

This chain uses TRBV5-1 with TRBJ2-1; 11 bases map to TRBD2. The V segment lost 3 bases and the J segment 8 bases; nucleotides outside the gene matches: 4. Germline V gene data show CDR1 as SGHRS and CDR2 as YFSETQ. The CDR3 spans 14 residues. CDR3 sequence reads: CASSYGTSGDEQFF. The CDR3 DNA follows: TGCGCCAGCAGCTACGGGACTAGCGGCGATGAGCAGTTCTTC. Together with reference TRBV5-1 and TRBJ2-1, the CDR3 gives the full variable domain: KAGVTQTPRYLIKTRGQQVTLSCSPISGHRSVSWYQQTPGQGLQFLFEYFSETQRNKGNFPGRFSGRQFSNSRSEMNVSTLELGDSALYLCASSYGTSGDEQFFGPGTRLTVL.